A selection of T cell receptor beta chains follows, all from one sample in a study of blood T cell repertoires in COVID-19. Some clones are missing from TCRdb's copy, which holds only in-frame ones; the method was immunoSEQ multiplex PCR. The sample holds 300,000 to 350,000 clones; about nine tenths are singletons and the top ten take about 6.8%. The sequenced sample was peripheral blood. The receptor source for this set is a woman aged 30 to 39 with COVID-19, enrolled during active disease. Both conserved end residues are part of each CDR3.

V gene,J gene,CDR3 protein
TRBV6-5,TRBJ2-5,CASRHFGQGRETQYF
TRBV9,TRBJ2-1,CASSVGGTSGSSSYNEQFF
TRBV28,TRBJ2-5,CASSSYRGTQYF
TRBV18,TRBJ1-4,CASSPPGTPEKLFF
TRBV5-5,TRBJ2-7,CASIRSGDEQYF
TRBV3-1/TRBV3-2,TRBJ1-4,CASSQGQGNEKLFF
TRBV20-1,TRBJ2-3,CSASILAGGPDTQYF
TRBV12-3/TRBV12-4,TRBJ1-3,CASSSLSGNTIYF
TRBV27,TRBJ1-1,CASSLIPGGAGTEAFF
TRBV20-1,TRBJ2-1,CSASSRGFDGSGEQFF
TRBV4-2,TRBJ2-7,CASSQSSGRDYEQYF
TRBV7-9,TRBJ2-5,CVSPRDPEETQYF
TRBV27,TRBJ2-7,CASSLGTSGSYEQYF
TRBV21-1,TRBJ1-5,CASTRRDRGYQPQHF
TRBV28,TRBJ1-2,CASSFTGGYYGYTF
TRBV30,TRBJ1-4,CAWSVGGPSEKLFF
TRBV5-1,TRBJ2-3,CASWHRDSITDTQYF
TRBV4-3,TRBJ2-7,CASSLTTSTYEQYF
TRBV5-1,TRBJ2-1,CASSLGTSGTNEQFF
TRBV24-1,TRBJ1-4,CATSGGQGRNEKLFF
TRBV12-3/TRBV12-4,TRBJ1-3,CASTGGSGNTIYF
TRBV2,TRBJ2-3,CASRGPSGLPTDTQYF
TRBV3-1/TRBV3-2,TRBJ2-7,CASSQDPGTRNYEQYF
TRBV30,TRBJ1-1,CAWSVRREAFF
TRBV28,TRBJ2-2,CAVGQANTGELFF